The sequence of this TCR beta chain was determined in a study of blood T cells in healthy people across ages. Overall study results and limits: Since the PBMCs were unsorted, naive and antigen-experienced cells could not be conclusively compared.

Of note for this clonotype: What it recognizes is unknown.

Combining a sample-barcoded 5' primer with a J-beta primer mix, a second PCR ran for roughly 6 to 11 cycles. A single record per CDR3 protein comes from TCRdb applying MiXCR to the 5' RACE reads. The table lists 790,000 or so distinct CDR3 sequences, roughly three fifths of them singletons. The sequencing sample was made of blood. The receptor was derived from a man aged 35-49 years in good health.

The CDR3 DNA is TGTGCCAGCAGCCGCTTCAGGGTAACGGCGAATGAGCAGTTCTTC. This sequence encodes CASSRFRVTANEQFF. The chain joins TRBV13 to TRBJ2-1, with D possibly TRBD1 on 5 matching bases. The CDR3 has 15 amino acids. Germline lookup yields CDR1 PRHDT and CDR2 FYEKMQ (reference sequence). The V end lost 5 bases, the J end lost 7 bases, and 18 bases lay between the germline ends.